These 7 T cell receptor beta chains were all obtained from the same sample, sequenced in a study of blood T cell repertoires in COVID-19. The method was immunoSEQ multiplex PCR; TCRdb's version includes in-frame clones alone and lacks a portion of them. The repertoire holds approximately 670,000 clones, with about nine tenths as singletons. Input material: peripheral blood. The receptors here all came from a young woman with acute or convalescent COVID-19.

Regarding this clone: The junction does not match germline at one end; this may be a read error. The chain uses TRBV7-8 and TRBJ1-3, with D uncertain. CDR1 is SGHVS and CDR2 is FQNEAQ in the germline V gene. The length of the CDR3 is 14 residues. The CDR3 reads CASSLSPILARSSF. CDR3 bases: TGTGCCAGCAGCTTAAGCCCTATACTTGCGAGAAGTAGTTTT.

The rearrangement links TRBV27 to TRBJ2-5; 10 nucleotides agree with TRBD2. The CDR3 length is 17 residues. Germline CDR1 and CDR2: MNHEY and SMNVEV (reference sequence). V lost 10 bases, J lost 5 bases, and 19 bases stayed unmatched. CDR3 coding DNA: TGTGCCACATCCCACCTGGGGCTAGCGGGGGTTGGGGAGACCCAGTACTTC. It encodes CATSHLGLAGVGETQYF.

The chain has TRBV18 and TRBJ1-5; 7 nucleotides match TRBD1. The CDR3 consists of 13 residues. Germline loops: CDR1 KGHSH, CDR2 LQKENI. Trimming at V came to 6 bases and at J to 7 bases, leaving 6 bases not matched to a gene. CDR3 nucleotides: TGTGCCAGCTCGCGACAGGGTACGCAGCCCCAGCATTTT. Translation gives CASSRQGTQPQHF.

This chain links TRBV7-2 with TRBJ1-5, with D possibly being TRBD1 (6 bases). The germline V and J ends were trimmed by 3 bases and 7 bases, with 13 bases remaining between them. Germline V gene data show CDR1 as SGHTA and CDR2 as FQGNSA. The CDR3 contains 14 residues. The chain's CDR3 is CASSFAGAAQPQHF. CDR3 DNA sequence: TGTGCCAGCAGCTTTGCAGGGGCGGCGCAGCCCCAGCATTTT.

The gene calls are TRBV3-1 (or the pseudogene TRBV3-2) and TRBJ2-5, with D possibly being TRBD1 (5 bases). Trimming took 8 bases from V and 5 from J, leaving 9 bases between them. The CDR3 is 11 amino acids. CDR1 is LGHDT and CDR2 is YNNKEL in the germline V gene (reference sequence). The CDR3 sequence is CASQNRETQYF. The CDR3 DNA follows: TGTGCCAGCCAAAACAGGGAGACCCAGTACTTC.

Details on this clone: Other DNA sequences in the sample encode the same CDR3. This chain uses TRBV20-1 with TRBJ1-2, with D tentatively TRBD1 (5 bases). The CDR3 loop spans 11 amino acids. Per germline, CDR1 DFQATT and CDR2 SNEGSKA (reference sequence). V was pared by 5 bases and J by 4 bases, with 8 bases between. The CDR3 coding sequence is TGCAGTGCTCCTCAGGGCTATGGCTACACCTTC. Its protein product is CSAPQGYGYTF.

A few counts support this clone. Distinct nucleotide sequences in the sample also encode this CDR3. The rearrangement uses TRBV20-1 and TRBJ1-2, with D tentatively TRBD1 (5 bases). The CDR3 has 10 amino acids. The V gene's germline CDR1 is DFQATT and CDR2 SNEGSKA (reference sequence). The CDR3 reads CRAGGDGYTF. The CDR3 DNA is TGCAGGGCCGGGGGGGATGGCTACACCTTC.